A single sample is the source of the 32 T cell receptor beta chains below, sequenced in a study of T cells in Graves' hyperthyroidism and ophthalmopathy. TCR beta CDR3 regions were amplified from RNA. The primer set for the first-round RT-PCR of the TCR CDR3 was HTBI. TCRdb reprocessed the multiplex PCR reads with MiXCR, giving one entry per CDR3 protein. In the table there are about 290,000 distinct CDR3 sequences, approximately 14% of which are singletons. Sample: blood. The receptors shown here come from a woman in her forties or fifties with Graves' hyperthyroidism that later progressed to Graves' ophthalmopathy.

This clonotype was seen at least ten times. The V and J genes are TRBV2 and TRBJ2-5, with 8 positions matching TRBD1. CDR1 is SNHLY and CDR2 is FYNNEI in the germline V gene. CDR3 length: 15 amino acids. V was pared by 5 bases and J by 1 base, with 6 bases of the junction left unmatched. The CDR3 DNA reads TGTGCCAGCAGTTTTCCGGGACAGGCCCAAGAGACCCAGTACTTC. Protein sequence: CASSFPGQAQETQYF.

This clonotype was seen many times. The CDR3 bases are TGCAGGGGGACTAGCGGATTGGAGACCCAGTACTTC. As protein: CRGTSGLETQYF. The chain links TRBV20-1 to TRBJ2-5; 11 bases agree with TRBD2. The CDR3 has 12 amino acids. In germline, CDR1 is DFQATT, CDR2 SNEGSKA (reference sequence).

Only a few counts were recorded for this clonotype. The genes are TRBV4-1 and TRBJ2-7, with 12 bases fitting TRBD2. Germline CDR1 MGHRA, CDR2 YSYEKL. V shed 4 bases, J shed 3 bases, and the junction held 4 bases outside the gene matches. The CDR3 extends over 15 amino acids. The CDR3 DNA reads TGCGCCAGCAGCCTAAGGACTAGCGGGATCTACGAGCAGTACTTC. This translates into CASSLRTSGIYEQYF.

This clonotype occurred many times. The chain is built from TRBV30 and TRBJ2-3, with 7 bases matching TRBD2. Trimming took 5 bases from V and 4 from J; bases not matched to a gene: 12. CDR3 size: 15 residues. Germline V gives CDR1 GTSNPN, CDR2 SVGIG (reference sequence). CDR3 in amino acids: CAWGGGGSFADTQYF. The DNA of the CDR3 is TGTGCCTGGGGGGGTGGCGGGAGTTTCGCAGATACGCAGTATTTT.

This chain uses TRBV20-1 with TRBJ2-2, with TRBD2 as a possible D gene (7 bases). V was pared by 5 bases and J by 7 bases, with 23 bases between. Germline V gives CDR1 DFQATT, CDR2 SNEGSKA (reference sequence). This CDR3 spans 16 amino acids. The CDR3 nucleotides are TGCAGTGCTCGCCGGAGGGGGGGGCCTCAAGGCGGGGAGCTGTTTTTT. Its translation: CSARRRGGPQGGELFF.

This clonotype was counted a few times. The gene calls are TRBV5-1 and TRBJ2-5; D might be TRBD1 or TRBD2, each matching 6 bases. V lost 0 bases and J 4 bases, leaving 10 bases between the germline ends. Germline CDR1 and CDR2: SGHRS and YFSETQ. The CDR3 loop spans 14 amino acids. In nucleotides, the CDR3 is TGCGCCAGCAGCTTGGTTGAGGGGGGAGAGACCCAGTACTTC. Translation: CASSLVEGGETQYF.

In its sample, this clonotype was seen a few times. The chain has TRBV20-1 and TRBJ2-6, with D maybe TRBD2 (6 bases). This CDR3 is 15 amino acids long. V lost 3 bases to trimming and J lost 0 bases, with 9 bases between them. Germline lookup yields CDR1 DFQATT and CDR2 SNEGSKA (reference sequence). The CDR3 region is CSASQRASGANVLTF. DNA for the CDR3: TGCAGTGCTAGTCAGCGGGCCTCTGGGGCCAACGTCCTGACTTTC.

This clonotype has a handful of counts. CDR3 coding DNA: TGTGCCAGCAGTTACCTCCGTGGCACTGAAGCTTTCTTT. It encodes CASSYLRGTEAFF. This rearrangement joins TRBV6-1 to TRBJ1-1; D call uncertain. This CDR3 contains 13 residues. The germline gives CDR1 MNHNS, CDR2 SASEGT. Trimming took 5 bases from V and 4 from J, leaving 11 bases between them.

This clonotype was counted a few times. This sequence joins TRBV4-2 and TRBJ2-5, with TRBD1 identical over 9 bases. V dropped 0 bases and J dropped 4; count of bases not matched to a gene: 3. The CDR3 sequence is 15 residues long. Germline V gene lookup returns CDR1 LGHNA and CDR2 YNFKEQ. CDR3 coding DNA: TGTGCCAGCAGCCAAGAGAGGGGACAGGGAGAGACCCAGTACTTC. It is translated as CASSQERGQGETQYF.

This clonotype was picked up many times. The V call is TRBV19, the J call TRBJ1-2; D perhaps matches TRBD1 (6 bases). Germline V CDR1 and CDR2: LNHDA, SQIVND (reference sequence). Trimming pared 7 bases from V and 7 bases from J, leaving 16 bases between. CDR3 size: 13 residues. The CDR3 spells CASKGAGVGGYTF. The CDR3 DNA reads as TGTGCCAGTAAAGGAGCAGGGGTAGGTGGCTACACCTTC.

This clonotype was recorded many times. The chain recombines TRBV7-2 with TRBJ2-4; D is uncertain. Germline CDR1 and CDR2: SGHTA and FQGNSA. Trimming left V 5 bases short and J 0 bases short, with 8 bases between. The CDR3 extends over 14 amino acids. The DNA of the CDR3 is TGTGCCAGCAGCCTTCGACTAGCCAAAAACATTCAGTACTTC. Residues: CASSLRLAKNIQYF.

This clonotype was recorded at least ten times. This chain connects TRBV10-2 to TRBJ2-7; D possibly corresponds to TRBD2 (6 bases). With 7 bases removed from V and 2 bases from J, the gap between germline ends came to 18 bases. Germline V lookup: CDR1 WSHSY, CDR2 SAAADI. This CDR3 is built from 15 residues. CDR3 in amino acids: CASTPRRLEAYEQYF. Written as DNA, the CDR3 is TGCGCCAGCACCCCCCGCAGACTAGAAGCCTACGAGCAGTACTTC.

This clonotype was counted ten times or more. The chain joins TRBV28 to TRBJ1-1; TRBD1 might be the D (5 bases). The length of the CDR3 is 17 residues. Trimming stripped 9 bases from V and 3 bases from J, with 26 bases between. Germline CDR1 reads MDHEN; CDR2 reads SYDVKM. Written as DNA, the CDR3 is TGTGCCAGTAAGTGGAACCCGATCAGGGTCCTCCACACTGAAGCTTTCTTT. It codes for CASKWNPIRVLHTEAFF.

There are many counts of this clonotype. V and J are TRBV18 and TRBJ2-3; D unclear. Trimming cost V 3 bases and J 5 bases, with 3 bases left between them. The germline V gene encodes CDR1 KGHSH and CDR2 LQKENI. The CDR3 totals 11 residues. The CDR3 region is CASSPQDTQYF. The CDR3 DNA follows: TGTGCCAGCTCACCCCAAGATACGCAGTATTTT.

This clonotype appeared many times. The chain carries TRBV18 and TRBJ1-1; D is ambiguous. Germline-derived CDR1 and CDR2 are KGHSH and LQKENI. Trimming removed 0 bases from V and 1 base from J, with 6 bases in between. This CDR3 is built from 14 residues. The CDR3 DNA sequence: TGTGCCAGCTCACCACCGAGCAGGAACACTGAAGCTTTCTTT. This translates into CASSPPSRNTEAFF. Combining the CDR3 with reference TRBV18 and TRBJ1-1 gives the whole variable domain NAGVMQNPRHLVRRRGQEARLRCSPMKGHSHVYWYRQLPEEGLKFMVYLQKENIIDESGMPKERFSAEFPKEGPSILRIQQVVRGDSAAYFCASSPPSRNTEAFFGQGTRLTVV.

This chain connects TRBV27 to TRBJ2-7; possibly TRBD2 for D (5 bases). Trimming took 5 bases from V and 4 from J, leaving 15 bases between them. The CDR3 is 14 residues long. Germline assignment: CDR1 MNHEY and CDR2 SMNVEV (reference sequence). As DNA, the CDR3 is TGTGCCAGCAGTCGGGGAACGAACCCGTACGAGCAGTACTTC. It yields the protein CASSRGTNPYEQYF.

This clonotype showed up many times. The chain recombines TRBV27 with TRBJ1-2; perhaps TRBD1 as D (5 bases). The CDR3 sequence is 16 residues long. Per germline, CDR1 MNHEY and CDR2 SMNVEV (reference sequence). The germline V and J ends were trimmed by 4 bases and 4 bases, with 19 bases remaining between them. The CDR3 DNA is TGTGCCAGCAGTTGGGCCGGACACCGACTTTTCTATGGCTACACCTTC. Its protein is CASSWAGHRLFYGYTF.

V is TRBV3-1 and J is TRBJ2-3, with 10 bases identical to TRBD2. There are 16 residues in the CDR3. Trimming took 0 bases from V and 5 from J; bases not matched to a gene: 5. CDR1 LGHDT and CDR2 YNNKEL come from the germline V gene (reference sequence). For the CDR3, the DNA is TGTGCCAGCAGCCAAGACGGAGCGGGAGGGGTAGATACGCAGTATTTT. It is translated as CASSQDGAGGVDTQYF.

There are many counts of this clonotype. The V gene is TRBV28, the J gene TRBJ1-1; D gene unclear. Germline V gene sequence: CDR1 MDHEN, CDR2 SYDVKM. The CDR3 totals 13 residues. V lost 6 bases to trimming and J lost 5 bases, with 13 bases between them. The CDR3 coding sequence is TGTGCCAGCAGCATGAGGAGGATTACTGAAGCTTTCTTT. Protein: CASSMRRITEAFF.

At least ten counts were recorded for this clonotype. CDR3 residues: CASSVGTLGEGSYEQYF. Written as DNA, the CDR3 is TGTGCCAGCAGCGTAGGTACCCTGGGGGAAGGGTCCTACGAGCAGTACTTC. The rearrangement uses TRBV9 and TRBJ2-7; either TRBD1 or TRBD2 may supply D (5 bases each). CDR1 is SGDLS and CDR2 is YYNGEE in the germline V gene. The ends were cut back, 0 bases at V and 1 base at J, with 17 bases in the middle. The length of the CDR3 is 17 residues.

This clonotype appeared many times. The V call is TRBV7-9, the J call TRBJ2-1, with no clear D. The CDR3 spans 11 residues. Trimming removed 5 bases from V and 2 bases from J, with 1 base in between. CDR1 and CDR2 (germline): SEHNR, FQNEAQ (reference sequence). The CDR3 sequence: CASSAYNEQFF. CDR3 nucleotide sequence: TGTGCCAGCAGCGCCTACAATGAGCAGTTCTTC.

This clonotype was seen repeatedly, ten times or more. This chain connects TRBV30 to TRBJ1-1, with TRBD1 identical over 7 bases. The germline V gene has CDR1 GTSNPN and CDR2 SVGIG (reference sequence). J gave up 5 bases and V 4 bases, and 7 bases lay outside the gene matches. There are 13 residues in the CDR3. The CDR3 DNA sequence: TGTGCCTGGAATAGGGACAGATGGACTGAAGCTTTCTTT. This encodes CAWNRDRWTEAFF.

This clonotype was counted ten times or more. This chain joins TRBV5-4 and TRBJ1-2; 7 nucleotides line up with TRBD1. The CDR3 totals 15 residues. V lost 4 bases, J lost 1 base, and 7 bases stayed unmatched. Germline CDR1 and CDR2: SGHNT and YYREEE (reference sequence). The CDR3 bases are TGTGCCAGCAGCCGATCGGGACAGATTAACTATGGCTACACCTTC. Translation: CASSRSGQINYGYTF.

This clonotype was observed at least ten times. This chain uses TRBV6-2 or TRBV6-3 with TRBJ1-1, with D possibly being TRBD1 (6 bases). CDR3 length: 14 residues. V was shortened by 8 bases and J by 1 base, with 14 bases between the two germline ends. CDR1 is MNHEY and CDR2 is SVGEGT in the germline V gene. The CDR3 DNA follows: TGTGCCAGCGGGGGCTACGGGAAGAACACTGAAGCTTTCTTT. Translating it yields CASGGYGKNTEAFF.

This clonotype was recorded many times. The chain employs TRBV20-1 and TRBJ2-1; 7 positions match TRBD2. V trimming: 1 base; J trimming: 10 bases; junction bases outside the gene matches: 4. Germline V lookup: CDR1 DFQATT, CDR2 SNEGSKA (reference sequence). The CDR3 extends over 12 amino acids. CDR3 sequence (DNA): TGCAGTGCTAGAGGGACTAGTTTCGAGCAGTTCTTC. As protein: CSARGTSFEQFF.

This clonotype was detected ten times or more. The chain combines TRBV7-3 with TRBJ1-1; D is unclear. Trimming removed 1 base from V and 3 bases from J, with 6 bases in between. Germline values: CDR1 SGHTA, CDR2 FQGTGA. The CDR3 covers 13 residues. The CDR3 sequence: CASSLMVDTEAFF. The CDR3 DNA reads TGTGCCAGCAGCTTAATGGTGGACACTGAAGCTTTCTTT.

This clonotype was counted many times. The chain links TRBV28 to TRBJ1-5; possibly TRBD1 for D (5 bases). Trimming removed 0 bases from V and 7 bases from J, with 13 bases in between. Germline CDR1 and CDR2: MDHEN and SYDVKM. The CDR3 totals 15 residues. DNA of the CDR3: TGTGCCAGCAGTTTATGGGGGGTGGGGAGGCAGCCCCAGCATTTT. Translating it yields CASSLWGVGRQPQHF.

This clonotype occurred many times. The rearrangement links TRBV20-1 to TRBJ2-7, with 8 bases identical to TRBD2. Germline values: CDR1 DFQATT, CDR2 SNEGSKA (reference sequence). Trimming removed 5 bases from V and 6 bases from J; junction bases left unmatched: 9. The CDR3 has 13 residues. The chain's CDR3 is CSAPAGVAAEQYF. The CDR3 DNA reads TGCAGTGCTCCAGCGGGAGTGGCGGCCGAGCAGTACTTC.

This clonotype appeared many times. The genes are TRBV19 and TRBJ2-1; 10 positions match TRBD1. The trim removed 3 bases at V and 3 bases at J, leaving 2 bases unmatched. This CDR3 has 15 amino acids. Germline CDR1 reads LNHDA; CDR2 reads SQIVND (reference sequence). CDR3 residues: CASSMGQGYYNEQFF. Written as DNA, the CDR3 is TGTGCCAGTAGTATGGGACAGGGGTACTACAATGAGCAGTTCTTC.

This clonotype was found many times. The V and J genes are TRBV28 and TRBJ2-1; 7 bases map to TRBD1. With 1 base clipped from V and 7 bases from J, the junction kept 10 bases outside the gene matches. Germline assignment: CDR1 MDHEN and CDR2 SYDVKM. The CDR3 covers 16 residues. The CDR3, as DNA: TGTGCCAGCAGTTTATCGGGGATCACAGGGGTGAATGAGCAGTTCTTC. Amino acids: CASSLSGITGVNEQFF.

The table lists this clonotype with many counts. The J gene is TRBJ2-1, the V gene TRBV20-1; D could derive from TRBD1 or TRBD2 (5 bases each). V gave up 5 bases and J gave up 0 bases, with 14 bases separating them. This CDR3 region has 15 residues. Germline V lookup: CDR1 DFQATT, CDR2 SNEGSKA (reference sequence). The CDR3 DNA reads as TGCAGTGCTCAAGGGACCCAGAGCTCCTACAATGAGCAGTTCTTC. It translates to CSAQGTQSSYNEQFF.

There are a few counts of this clonotype. The CDR3, as DNA: TGCGCCAGCCGGACAGCGAACTATGGCTACACCTTC. Translation: CASRTANYGYTF. This chain uses TRBV10-2 with TRBJ1-2; maybe TRBD1 (6 bases). The CDR3 has 12 amino acids. CDR1 and CDR2 (germline): WSHSY, SAAADI. Trimming took 8 bases from V and 2 from J, leaving 9 bases between them.